This T cell receptor beta chain was retrieved from a study of blood T cell repertoires in COVID-19 (TCRdb year 2020). With regard to the full study: Collaborator samples came from the United States, Italy and Spain and covered acute and convalescent phases of COVID-19. The prospective study material was composed of cDNA or gDNA derived from T cells, B-cell-depleted T cells, or PBMCs. Deeply sampled blood TCRbeta repertoires from subjects exposed to, actively infected with, or recovered from COVID-19 were included in the dataset. The repertoires were released in a freely available public database meant as a resource for research on the immune response to SARS-CoV-2. Samples came from the ongoing ImmuneRACE study (first 160 participants) plus 1,254 subjects from 6 global collaborators. Nearly every sample came with metadata listing a de-identified subject ID, COVID-19 status, age in years and sex. Where available, HLA class I and class II types were obtained from metadata supplied by the sample provider rather than from assay-based typing. The paper's findings and limits, for the study overall: Clinical and demographic metadata were provided uncurated, with the amount varying by source and participant.

TCRbeta CDR3 regions were amplified from genomic DNA by means of the immunoSEQ Assay, a bias-controlled multiplex PCR. Under the source paper's analysis protocol: Nucleated cell counts per sample were estimated from amplification of reference gene primers within the assay. To quantify the absolute abundance of each unique TCRbeta CDR3 rearrangement, sequence reads were collapsed and filtered. For each sample, productive Simpson clonality was calculated as the square root of Simpson's diversity index across productive rearrangements. TCRdb provides this immuneACCESS table in a form limited to in-frame rearrangements. Some clones are lacking; in checked studies, under half of them reflect an unresolved V gene, and why the rest are absent is not known. Clone size and V and J calls were adopted from that table, with D and trimming inferred from the DNA. Recorded for this sample are roughly 130,000 clones; approximately 88% of them occurred a single time. Around an eighth of the sample is taken by the ten largest.

A second Seattle source provided samples from volunteer blood donors who had recovered from COVID-19. Whole blood was collected in K2EDTA tubes by collaborating institutions according to the institutions' own protocols. Collaborator samples were shipped for TCRbeta analysis as frozen whole blood, isolated PBMCs, or DNA extracted from either sample type. About this clone itself: The clone's antigen remains unknown. The sample holds no much larger clone one base away, and base qualities are not on file.

The CDR3, cysteine through phenylalanine, is 13 amino acids long. Solely the CDR3 DNA is kept, with 39 bases framed from the first base. Based on the germline V gene (reference sequence), the CDR1 and CDR2 sequences are SEHNR and FQNEAQ. V is shortened by 4 bases, J by 1 base, and the region joining them spans 7 bases. The sequence joins TRBV7-9 to TRBJ1-2; a weak D assignment points to TRBD1 (6 bases agree). The specimen was peripheral blood. The receptor was derived from a woman aged 30 to 39 who had recovered from COVID-19. The bases are TGTGCCAGCAGCTGGGACAATAACTATGGCTACACCTTC. It translates to CASSWDNNYGYTF. The variable domain in full, with residues beyond the CDR3 obtained from the reference TRBV7-9 and TRBJ1-2 genes, is DTGVSQNPRHKITKRGQNVTFRCDPISEHNRLYWYRQTLGQGPEFLTYFQNEAQLEKSRLLSDRFSAERPKGSFSTLEIQRTEQGDSAMYLCASSWDNNYGYTFGSGTRLTVV.